Shown below are 9 T cell receptor beta chains from a single sample sequenced in a study of blood T cell repertoires in COVID-19. TCRdb keeps only in-frame clones here, not all; method: immunoSEQ multiplex PCR. There are tens of thousands of clones in the sample; roughly 81% occur only once, and approximately 35% lies in the top ten. Sequences were obtained from peripheral blood. Receptors originate from a man in his sixties or seventies with acute or convalescent COVID-19.

The chain is built from TRBV19 and TRBJ1-2; 7 nucleotides match TRBD1. The CDR3 contains 14 residues. The V gene's germline CDR1 is LNHDA and CDR2 SQIVND (reference sequence). V shed 4 bases, J shed 9 bases, and the junction held 11 bases outside the gene matches. CDR3 sequence (DNA): TGTGCCAGTAGTACAGAGACAGGGCCCCTTAGCTACACCTTC. Translating gives CASSTETGPLSYTF. Full variable domain (missing parts from reference TRBV19 and TRBJ1-2): DGGITQSPKYLFRKEGQNVTLSCEQNLNHDAMYWYRQDPGQGLRLIYYSQIVNDFQKGDIAEGYSVSREKKESFPLTVTSAQKNPTAFYLCASSTETGPLSYTFGSGTRLTVV.

The genes are TRBV27 and TRBJ1-5, with 7 bases identical to TRBD1. V trimming: 5 bases; J trimming: 5 bases; junction bases outside the gene matches: 9. The CDR3 consists of 15 residues. The germline CDR1 and CDR2 sequences are MNHEY and SMNVEV (reference sequence). CDR3 in amino acids: CASSPLTGKYQPQHF. Here the CDR3 DNA reads TGTGCCAGCAGTCCACTGACAGGGAAATATCAGCCCCAGCATTTT.

J is TRBJ1-4 and V is TRBV11-2; perhaps TRBD1 as D (5 bases). V lost 7 bases to trimming and J lost 8 bases, with 17 bases between them. This CDR3 is built from 14 residues. Germline CDR1 is SGHAT and CDR2 is FQNNGV. The CDR3 sequence: CASNPGDKREKLFF. DNA for the CDR3: TGTGCCAGCAATCCGGGGGATAAACGAGAAAAACTGTTTTTT.

The rearrangement links TRBV19 to TRBJ1-2, with D unclear. Looked up from germline, CDR1 is LNHDA and CDR2 is SQIVND (reference sequence). V dropped 11 bases and J dropped 4 bases, with 23 bases sitting between them. The CDR3 length is 15 residues. CDR3 in amino acids: CAAKDPSAHGYGYTF. Here the CDR3 DNA reads TGTGCCGCAAAGGATCCAAGCGCACACGGCTATGGCTACACCTTC.

V usage is TRBV29-1 and J usage is TRBJ1-1; a weak D match, TRBD1 (6 bases). The CDR3 extends over 13 amino acids. V was clipped by 4 bases and J by 5 bases, with 14 bases between them. Germline CDR1 reads SQVTM; CDR2 reads ANQGSEA. CDR3 in DNA: TGCAGCGTTGGTCGCGCGGGGGCGACTGAAGCTTTCTTT. Protein: CSVGRAGATEAFF.

The chain links TRBV6-2 or TRBV6-3 to TRBJ2-3; 11 nucleotides match TRBD2. The germline V gene has CDR1 MNHEY and CDR2 SVGEGT. Germline trimming cut 5 bases from V and 2 bases from J; bases unmatched to any gene: 9. The CDR3 spans 17 residues. The CDR3 DNA sequence: TGTGCCAGCAGTAATCCTAGCGGGGGGCTCTCCACAGATACGCAGTATTTT. Protein: CASSNPSGGLSTDTQYF.

The genes are TRBV9 and TRBJ2-1, with TRBD1 matching 10 bases. V was pared by 3 bases and J by 7 bases, with 10 bases of the junction left unmatched. The germline V gene encodes CDR1 SGDLS and CDR2 YYNGEE. The CDR3 sequence is 16 residues long. CDR3 loop: CASSAGTGALVNEQFF. The CDR3 DNA follows: TGTGCCAGCAGCGCCGGGACAGGGGCACTAGTAAATGAGCAGTTCTTC.

The rearrangement uses TRBV5-4 and TRBJ1-2, with 10 bases identical to TRBD1. V gave up 4 bases and J gave up 4 bases; unmatched junction bases: 4. The CDR3 spans 14 residues. CDR1 is SGHNT and CDR2 is YYREEE in the germline V gene (reference sequence). CDR3 amino acids: CASSRQGAGYGYTF. The CDR3 DNA reads TGTGCCAGCAGCCGACAGGGGGCAGGCTATGGCTACACCTTC.

This clone was recorded only once. V usage is TRBV6-6 and J usage is TRBJ2-5, with 11 bases identical to TRBD1. The V segment lost 5 bases and the J segment 4 bases; nucleotides outside the gene matches: 15. The CDR3 length is 18 residues. CDR1 and CDR2 (germline): MNHNY, SVGAGI (reference sequence). The CDR3 here is CASSHPKNSGTGGETQYF. The CDR3 DNA sequence: TGTGCCAGCAGTCACCCGAAAAACTCCGGGACAGGGGGAGAGACCCAGTACTTC.